This passage covers 19 T cell receptor beta chains from one sample sequenced in a study of blood T cell repertoires in COVID-19. Clones were read by immunoSEQ multiplex PCR, and TCRdb kept only the in-frame ones, dropping some. The sample contains over 120,000 clones, roughly 77% of which appear only once. Sequenced input: peripheral blood. The receptors shown here come from a woman in her 70s with COVID-19, enrolled during active disease.

The chain is built from TRBV4-2 and TRBJ1-1; no clear D. CDR3 length: 15 amino acids. The germline V and J ends were trimmed by 6 bases and 4 bases, with 18 bases remaining between them. CDR1 and CDR2 (germline): LGHNA, YNFKEQ. CDR3 DNA sequence: TGTGCCAGCAGGGCGGGCAACCAATTGAGCACTGAAGCTTTCTTT. This sequence encodes CASRAGNQLSTEAFF.

The V call is TRBV15, the J call TRBJ1-2, with a tentative D call TRBD1 (6 bases). The V end lost 3 bases, the J end lost 2 bases, and 10 bases lay between the germline ends. Germline CDR1 LNHNV, CDR2 YYDKDF (reference sequence). CDR3 length: 14 residues. CDR3 sequence: CATSRGAENYGYTF. In DNA, the CDR3 is TGTGCCACCAGCAGGGGGGCGGAGAACTATGGCTACACCTTC. The full variable domain, with the rest looked up from reference TRBV15 and TRBJ1-2, is DAMVIQNPRYQVTQFGKPVTLSCSQTLNHNVMYWYQQKSSQAPKLLFHYYDKDFNNEADTPDNFQSRRPNTSFCFLDIRSPGLGDTAMYLCATSRGAENYGYTFGSGTRLTVV.

The chain carries TRBV14 and TRBJ1-1; D is ambiguous. CDR1 and CDR2 (germline): SGHDN, FVKESK. The V gene lost 0 bases and the J gene lost 1 base, with 9 bases spanning the gap. The CDR3 loop spans 15 amino acids. As DNA, the CDR3 is TGTGCCAGCAGCCAAGATCCGCTGAGGAACACTGAAGCTTTCTTT. It codes for CASSQDPLRNTEAFF.

V usage is TRBV5-1 and J usage is TRBJ1-2; D call uncertain. CDR1 SGHRS and CDR2 YFSETQ come from the germline V gene. This CDR3 spans 12 amino acids. The V and J ends lost 4 bases and 6 bases respectively, with 10 bases between them. For the CDR3, the DNA is TGCGCCAGCAGCAGCGATCGAGATGGCTACACCTTC. This encodes CASSSDRDGYTF.

The chain joins TRBV5-6 to TRBJ1-5; maybe TRBD1 (6 bases). The germline V and J ends were trimmed by 2 bases and 5 bases, with 11 bases remaining between them. The CDR3 sequence is 14 residues long. Germline CDR1 and CDR2: SGHDT and YYEEEE. The CDR3 region is CASSFQGRYQPQHF. CDR3 DNA: TGTGCCAGCAGCTTTCAGGGGAGATATCAGCCCCAGCATTTT. Full variable domain (missing parts from reference TRBV5-6 and TRBJ1-5): DAGVTQSPTHLIKTRGQQVTLRCSPKSGHDTVSWYQQALGQGPQFIFQYYEEEERQRGNFPDRFSGHQFPNYSSELNVNALLLGDSALYLCASSFQGRYQPQHFGDGTRLSIL.

This chain links TRBV5-6 with TRBJ1-6; D is unresolved. V lost 4 bases, J lost 0 bases, and 8 bases lay in between. The germline CDR1 and CDR2 sequences are SGHDT and YYEEEE. This CDR3 comprises 15 residues. CDR3 nucleotide sequence: TGTGCCAGCAGCCCAGGCGTCTCCTATAATTCACCCCTCCACTTT. The encoded protein is CASSPGVSYNSPLHF.

The chain links TRBV5-1 to TRBJ1-1, with D unresolved. Trimming took 4 bases from V and 5 from J, leaving 9 bases between them. The V gene's germline CDR1 is SGHRS and CDR2 YFSETQ. CDR3 length: 12 residues. The CDR3 coding sequence is TGCGCCAGCAGCCGAGATCGGACTGAAGCTTTCTTT. The encoded protein is CASSRDRTEAFF. The whole variable domain, remainder taken from reference TRBV5-1 and TRBJ1-1, is KAGVTQTPRYLIKTRGQQVTLSCSPISGHRSVSWYQQTPGQGLQFLFEYFSETQRNKGNFPGRFSGRQFSNSRSEMNVSTLELGDSALYLCASSRDRTEAFFGQGTRLTVV.

The rearrangement joins TRBV6-2 or TRBV6-3 to TRBJ1-1; 7 bases fit TRBD1. There are 14 residues in the CDR3. In germline, CDR1 is MNHEY, CDR2 SVGEGT. V trimming: 5 bases; J trimming: 4 bases; junction bases outside the gene matches: 7. CDR3 in amino acids: CASSTTGWSTEAFF. The CDR3 nucleotides read TGTGCCAGCAGTACGACAGGGTGGAGCACTGAAGCTTTCTTT.

This chain links TRBV7-8 with TRBJ1-5; 7 nucleotides align to TRBD1. V lost 2 bases to trimming and J lost 2 bases; unmatched junction nucleotides: 6. The CDR3 is 16 residues long. In germline, CDR1 is SGHVS, CDR2 FQNEAQ. The CDR3 is CASSLKWDRGNQPQHF. The DNA of the CDR3 is TGTGCCAGCAGCTTAAAATGGGACAGAGGCAATCAGCCCCAGCATTTT.

The chain uses TRBV5-1 and TRBJ2-2; TRBD1 matches at 7 bases. The trim removed 4 bases at V and 2 bases at J, leaving 5 bases unmatched. CDR1 SGHRS and CDR2 YFSETQ come from the germline V gene. The CDR3 consists of 15 residues. CDR3 DNA: TGCGCCAGCAGCGCCGGGACAGTAAACACCGGGGAGCTGTTTTTT. Its translation: CASSAGTVNTGELFF. Looking up the rest from reference TRBV5-1 and TRBJ2-2 gives the full variable domain: KAGVTQTPRYLIKTRGQQVTLSCSPISGHRSVSWYQQTPGQGLQFLFEYFSETQRNKGNFPGRFSGRQFSNSRSEMNVSTLELGDSALYLCASSAGTVNTGELFFGEGSRLTVL.

The chain recombines TRBV10-3 with TRBJ1-2, with 9 bases lining up with TRBD1. Germline loops: CDR1 ENHRY, CDR2 SYGVKD. Trimming cost V 3 bases and J 12 bases; bases outside gene matches: 5. This CDR3 region has 12 residues. CDR3 nucleotide sequence: TGTGCCATCAGTGAACAGGGGGCGGTCGACACCTTC. Amino acid sequence: CAISEQGAVDTF.

CDR3 region: CASSPRAGVSGDVNEQFF. CDR3 coding DNA: TGTGCCAGCAGTCCCCGGGCTGGCGTTAGCGGGGATGTCAATGAGCAGTTCTTC. The V call is TRBV6-6, the J call TRBJ2-1; TRBD2 matches 8 bases. The trim removed 5 bases at V and 6 bases at J, leaving 18 bases unmatched. CDR1 and CDR2 from the germline V gene are MNHNY and SVGAGI (reference sequence). The CDR3 consists of 18 residues.

V gene TRBV28 combines with J gene TRBJ1-1; D might be TRBD1 (5 bases). V was pared by 9 bases and J by 5 bases, with 19 bases between. The CDR3 loop spans 14 amino acids. From germline, CDR1 is MDHEN and CDR2 SYDVKM. CDR3: CASQRGGRRTEAFF. Here the CDR3 DNA reads TGTGCCAGTCAACGGGGGGGTAGGAGGACTGAAGCTTTCTTT.

This chain links TRBV11-2 with TRBJ1-6, with D possibly TRBD1 on 6 matching bases. V was trimmed by 5 bases and J by 5 bases, leaving 13 bases between them. This CDR3 spans 15 amino acids. Germline CDR1 and CDR2: SGHAT and FQNNGV. Here the CDR3 DNA reads TGTGCCAGCAGCCCCCCGGCAGGGGATAATTCACCCCTCCACTTT. Its protein product is CASSPPAGDNSPLHF.

V is TRBV10-3 and J is TRBJ1-2; 7 bases match TRBD1. Germline V gene lookup returns CDR1 ENHRY and CDR2 SYGVKD. This CDR3 has 16 residues. The junction had 15 bases not matched to a gene; V was cut back by 8 bases and J by 3 bases. The CDR3 loop reads CAIRTGQIKTDYGYTF. Written as DNA, the CDR3 is TGTGCCATCCGGACAGGACAGATCAAGACAGACTATGGCTACACCTTC.

There are many counts of this clone. The CDR3 nucleotides are TGTGCCAGCAGCTCGGACAGGGGGCGTAACGAGCAGTACTTC. This sequence encodes CASSSDRGRNEQYF. This chain joins TRBV5-4 and TRBJ2-7, with TRBD1 identical over 11 bases. Germline V gene data show CDR1 as SGHNT and CDR2 as YYREEE (reference sequence). J lost 5 bases, V lost 3 bases, and 4 bases had no gene match. The CDR3 consists of 14 residues.

V gene TRBV12-3 or TRBV12-4 combines with J gene TRBJ1-6, with a weak D call TRBD1 (6 bases). This CDR3 region has 13 residues. V was pared by 6 bases and J by 5 bases, with 8 bases between. The CDR3 bases are TGTGCCAGCAGGACAGGAAATAATTCACCCCTCCACTTT. Translated, it gives CASRTGNNSPLHF.

The V call is TRBV14, the J call TRBJ2-7; tentative D call: TRBD2 (5 bases). Deletions cut 4 bases from V and 8 bases from J, with 15 bases between. The CDR3 is 13 amino acids. Germline CDR1 SGHDN, CDR2 FVKESK. The CDR3 DNA sequence: TGTGCCAGCAGCCCACGGACTCAACTTAAGCAGTACTTC. Translation: CASSPRTQLKQYF.

The chain is built from TRBV28 and TRBJ2-5, with D hard to call. V was trimmed by 3 bases and J by 2 bases, leaving 16 bases between them. The CDR3 has 16 amino acids. Per the germline V gene, CDR1 is MDHEN and CDR2 is SYDVKM. CDR3 sequence reads: CASSFGPVQVQETQYF. The CDR3 nucleotides read TGTGCCAGCAGTTTCGGTCCGGTGCAGGTGCAAGAGACCCAGTACTTC.